This T cell receptor (beta chain) was profiled in a study of long-term antiretroviral therapy in people with HIV. V dropped 7 bases and J dropped 0 bases, with 9 bases sitting between them. The V gene's germline CDR1 is MDHEN and CDR2 SYDVKM. The CDR3 totals 14 residues. A v3.0 immunoSEQ assay was performed at survey level. Assay used: immunoSEQ multiplex PCR; TCRdb lists only in-frame clones, some missing. The sample has some 18,000 clones, 79% seen once; the top ten hold roughly 6.5%. The material was unsorted PBMCs, obtained at the start of antiretroviral therapy, before treatment. This rearrangement joins TRBV28 to TRBJ1-4; a possible D gene is TRBD1 (5 bases). This receptor was taken from a man between 18 and 35 years old with HIV. The CDR3 DNA reads as TGTGCCAGCACCTGGGGGTCAACTAATGAAAAACTGTTTTTT. Its translation is CASTWGSTNEKLFF.